This TCR beta chain was retrieved from a study of blood T cell repertoires in COVID-19. TCRdb keeps only in-frame clones here, not all; method: immunoSEQ multiplex PCR. The sample includes roughly 180,000 clones, roughly 80% seen only once; the top ten take roughly 9.6%. The germline gives CDR1 SGDLS, CDR2 YYNGEE. V lost 2 bases and J lost 10, with 13 bases in between. CDR3 length: 14 residues. The cohort comprised adults aged about 18 to 100 years residing in approximately 25 US areas. The sequence was obtained from a man aged 50 to 59 who had recovered from COVID-19. The V and J genes are TRBV9 and TRBJ1-6, with a possible D match to TRBD1 (5 bases). The sequencing sample was made of PBMCs or T cells enriched from blood (not recorded which). For the CDR3, the DNA is TGTGCCAGCAGCGTCAGGGAAAGAGGCTCACCCCTCCACTTT. It is translated as CASSVRERGSPLHF.